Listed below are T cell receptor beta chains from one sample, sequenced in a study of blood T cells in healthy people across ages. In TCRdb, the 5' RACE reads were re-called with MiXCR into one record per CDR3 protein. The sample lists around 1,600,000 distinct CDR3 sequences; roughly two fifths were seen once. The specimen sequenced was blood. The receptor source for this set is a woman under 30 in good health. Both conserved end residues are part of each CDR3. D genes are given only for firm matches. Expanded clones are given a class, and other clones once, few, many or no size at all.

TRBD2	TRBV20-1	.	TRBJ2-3	TGCAGTGCTTGGCCATTCAAAGAGACTAGCGGGAGGGCCAATACGCAGTATTTT	CSAWPFKETSGRANTQYF
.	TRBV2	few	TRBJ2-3	TGTGCCAGCACCTTGCAGACAGATACGCAGTATTTT	CASTLQTDTQYF
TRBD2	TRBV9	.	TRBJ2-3	TGTGCCAGCAGCGTATCCGGGACTAGCAGTTACACAGATACGCAGTATTTT	CASSVSGTSSYTDTQYF
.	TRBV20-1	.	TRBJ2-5	TGCAGCGTGGAAAGGAGGGCTAGAGAGACCCAGTACTTC	CSVERRARETQYF
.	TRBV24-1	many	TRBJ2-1	TGTGCCACCAAGGGAAGAGGGGTCGGCAATGAGCAGTTCTTC	CATKGRGVGNEQFF
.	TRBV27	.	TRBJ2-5	TGTGCCAGCAACCACGTGGACAACCAAGAGACCCAGTACTTC	CASNHVDNQETQYF
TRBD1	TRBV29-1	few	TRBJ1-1	TGCAGCGTTGAAGTACAGGGGGCGTTTACTGAAGCTTTCTTT	CSVEVQGAFTEAFF
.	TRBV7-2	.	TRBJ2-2	TGTGCCAGCAGCTTTTCGGGGGACGCCGGGGAGCTGTTTTTT	CASSFSGDAGELFF
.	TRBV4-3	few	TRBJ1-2	TGCGCCAGCAGCCAAGATAAGGGGAACTACCCCTATGGCTACACCTTC	CASSQDKGNYPYGYTF
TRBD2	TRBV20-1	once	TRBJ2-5	TGCAGTGCCGAGACTAGCGGGAGTTTCTCAGAGACCCAGTACTTC	CSAETSGSFSETQYF
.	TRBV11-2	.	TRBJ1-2	TGTGCCAGCAGCCCCACATGGGATCCTAACTATGGCTACACCTTC	CASSPTWDPNYGYTF
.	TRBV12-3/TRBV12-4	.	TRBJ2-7	TGTGCCAGCAGTTTAGATCCGAGGGCGATACTTGGGGAGCAGTACTTC	CASSLDPRAILGEQYF
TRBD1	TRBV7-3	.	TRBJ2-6	TGTGCCAGCAGCTCATTAGACAGGGCCAACTCTGGGGCCAACGTCCTGACTTTC	CASSSLDRANSGANVLTF
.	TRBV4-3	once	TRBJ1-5	TGCGCCAGCTCGGCGGGGCCGGAACAGCCCCAGCATTTT	CASSAGPEQPQHF
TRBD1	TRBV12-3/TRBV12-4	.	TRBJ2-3	TGTGCCAGCACCCTAATCCGGGACAGGGAAAAAGATACGCAGTATTTT	CASTLIRDREKDTQYF
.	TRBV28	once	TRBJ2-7	TGTGCCAGCAGTTCCACCCCGGGACATTCCTACGAGCAGTACTTC	CASSSTPGHSYEQYF
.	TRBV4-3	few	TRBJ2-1	TGCGCCAGCAGCCGCACTTCTACGATGCGGATAGGTGAGCAGTTCTTC	CASSRTSTMRIGEQFF
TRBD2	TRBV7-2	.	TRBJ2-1	TGTGCCAGCAGACTAGCGGGAGTTTCCGAGCAGTTCTTC	CASRLAGVSEQFF
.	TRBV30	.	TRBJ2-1	TGTGCCTGGAGGCTAGACGGGGCTTTCTCCTACAATGAGCAGTTCTTC	CAWRLDGAFSYNEQFF
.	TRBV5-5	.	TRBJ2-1	TGTGCCAGCAGCTTGTACTCAGCGGACAATGAGCAGTTCTTC	CASSLYSADNEQFF
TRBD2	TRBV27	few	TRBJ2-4	TGTGCCAGCAGTTGGGCCGGGACTAGAAACATTCAGTACTTC	CASSWAGTRNIQYF
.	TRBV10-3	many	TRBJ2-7	TGTGCCATCAGTGAGTTCGAGGAATACGAGCAGTACTTC	CAISEFEEYEQYF
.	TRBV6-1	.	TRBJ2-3	TGTGCCAGCAGTGAATCACAGGGTGTAGATACGCAGTATTTT	CASSESQGVDTQYF
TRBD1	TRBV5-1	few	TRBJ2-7	TGCGCCAGCAGCTTCGGGACAGGAATGAACGAGCAGTACTTC	CASSFGTGMNEQYF
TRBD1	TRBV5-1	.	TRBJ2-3	TGCGCCAGCAGCTTGGATACAGGGGCAGATACGCAGTATTTT	CASSLDTGADTQYF
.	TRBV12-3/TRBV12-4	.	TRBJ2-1	TGTGCCAGCAGTTTCGGGGGAACCTACAATGAGCAGTTCTTC	CASSFGGTYNEQFF
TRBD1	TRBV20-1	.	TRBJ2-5	TGCAGTGCTAGGAAACCAGGGGGCGCAGAGACCCAGTACTTC	CSARKPGGAETQYF
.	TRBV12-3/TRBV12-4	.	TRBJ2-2	TGTGCCTCCCTGTATCCAAACACCGGGGAGCTGTTTTTT	CASLYPNTGELFF
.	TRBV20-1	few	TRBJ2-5	TGCAGTGCTAGAGACTCGGACCAGGAGACCCAGTACTTC	CSARDSDQETQYF
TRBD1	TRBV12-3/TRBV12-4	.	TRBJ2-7	TGTGCCAGCAGCCCTCCCTTCAACAGGGGAGCCTACGAGCAGTACTTC	CASSPPFNRGAYEQYF
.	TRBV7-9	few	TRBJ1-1	TGTGCCAGCAGCACCGGGAGGGACACTGAAGCTTTCTTT	CASSTGRDTEAFF
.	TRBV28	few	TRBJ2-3	TGTGCCAGCAGTTTAATCGGCAGATTCTATCCGGGAAAGGTTACAGATACGCAGTATTTT	CASSLIGRFYPGKVTDTQYF
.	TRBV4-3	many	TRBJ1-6	TGCGCCAGCAGCCAAACTAAGGGCTCACCCCTCCACTTT	CASSQTKGSPLHF
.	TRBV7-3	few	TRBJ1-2	TGTGCCAGCAGCCTACAGGGTACGATCTCGAACTATGGCTACACCTTC	CASSLQGTISNYGYTF
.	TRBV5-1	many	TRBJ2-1	TGCGCCAGCAGCTTTGGGGGGCCCTACAATGAGCAGTTCTTC	CASSFGGPYNEQFF
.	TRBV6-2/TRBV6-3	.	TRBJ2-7	TGTGCCAGCAGTTACAATTTTGTGGCGGGAAGGTCCTACGAGCAGTACTTC	CASSYNFVAGRSYEQYF
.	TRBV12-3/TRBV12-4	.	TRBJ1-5	TGTGCCAGCAGTTTCGGTGGCAGTCCAAATCAGCCCCAGCATTTT	CASSFGGSPNQPQHF
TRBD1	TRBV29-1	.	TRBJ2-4	TGCAGCGGATGGACAGGGGGCAGGGACATTCAGTACTTC	CSGWTGGRDIQYF
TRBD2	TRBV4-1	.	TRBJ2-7	TGCGCCAGCAGCCATAGACTGCGGGGGGGCCTCTACAATGAGCAGTACTTC	CASSHRLRGGLYNEQYF
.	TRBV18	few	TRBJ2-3	TGTGCCAGCTCACCGTCGGTGGCTGGCACAGATACGCAGTATTTT	CASSPSVAGTDTQYF
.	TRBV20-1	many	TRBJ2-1	TGCAGTGCTACCCCCCACAATGAGCAGTTCTTC	CSATPHNEQFF
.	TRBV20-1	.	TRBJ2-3	TGCAGTGCCCCGATGAGGGTAGTGAGCACAGATACGCAGTATTTT	CSAPMRVVSTDTQYF
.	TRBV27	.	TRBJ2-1	TGTGCCAGCAGGAGTAAGGACATCGGAACGGGAGAGCAGTTCTTC	CASRSKDIGTGEQFF
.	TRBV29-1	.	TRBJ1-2	TGCAGCGTTGAAGATAGAGGGTCGGGGTATGGCTACACCTTC	CSVEDRGSGYGYTF
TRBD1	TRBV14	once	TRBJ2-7	TGTGCCAGCAGCCAAGTTGGACAGGCCTCCCACGAGCAGTACTTC	CASSQVGQASHEQYF
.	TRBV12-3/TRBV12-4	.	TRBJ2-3	TGTGCCAGCAGTTTACGGGGCGGTTCTACTGACACAGATACGCAGTATTTT	CASSLRGGSTDTDTQYF
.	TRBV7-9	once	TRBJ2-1	TGTGCCAGCAGCTTAGCGGGAGACCATGAGCAGTTCTTC	CASSLAGDHEQFF
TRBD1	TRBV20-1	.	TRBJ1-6	TGCAGTGCTAGACGGAGCACAGGGGTGGGTAATTCACCCCTCCACTTT	CSARRSTGVGNSPLHF
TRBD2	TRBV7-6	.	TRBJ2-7	TGTGCCGGCAGCTTAGCATCGGCTAGCGGGTACAATGAGCAGTACTTC	CAGSLASASGYNEQYF
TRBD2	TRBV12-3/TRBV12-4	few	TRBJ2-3	TGTGCCAGCAGACTAGCGGGGATGGCAGATACGCAGTATTTT	CASRLAGMADTQYF
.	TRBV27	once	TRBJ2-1	TGTGCCAGCAGGATGTTGGAGTACAATGAGCAGTTCTTC	CASRMLEYNEQFF
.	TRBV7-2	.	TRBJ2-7	TGTGCCAGCAGCTTAAGTGGGCCGGTTTGGGGCGAGCAGTACTTC	CASSLSGPVWGEQYF
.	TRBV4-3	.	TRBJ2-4	TGCGCCAGCAACCAAGATCCTAAGCATGGCGCCATTCAGTACTTC	CASNQDPKHGAIQYF
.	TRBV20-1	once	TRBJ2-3	TGCAGTGCTAGTTATTCGCGCGGATCTAGTACAGATACGCAGTATTTT	CSASYSRGSSTDTQYF
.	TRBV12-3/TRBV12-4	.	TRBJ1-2	TGTGCCAGCAGTTTAAGGAGGGCCGGCATCGGCTACACCTTC	CASSLRRAGIGYTF
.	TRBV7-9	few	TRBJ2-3	TGTGCCAGCGGGGAACGAAGCACAGATACGCAGTATTTT	CASGERSTDTQYF
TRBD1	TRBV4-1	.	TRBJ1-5	TGCGCCAGCAGCCGGTCGGACAGGGCCCAGCCCCAGCATTTT	CASSRSDRAQPQHF